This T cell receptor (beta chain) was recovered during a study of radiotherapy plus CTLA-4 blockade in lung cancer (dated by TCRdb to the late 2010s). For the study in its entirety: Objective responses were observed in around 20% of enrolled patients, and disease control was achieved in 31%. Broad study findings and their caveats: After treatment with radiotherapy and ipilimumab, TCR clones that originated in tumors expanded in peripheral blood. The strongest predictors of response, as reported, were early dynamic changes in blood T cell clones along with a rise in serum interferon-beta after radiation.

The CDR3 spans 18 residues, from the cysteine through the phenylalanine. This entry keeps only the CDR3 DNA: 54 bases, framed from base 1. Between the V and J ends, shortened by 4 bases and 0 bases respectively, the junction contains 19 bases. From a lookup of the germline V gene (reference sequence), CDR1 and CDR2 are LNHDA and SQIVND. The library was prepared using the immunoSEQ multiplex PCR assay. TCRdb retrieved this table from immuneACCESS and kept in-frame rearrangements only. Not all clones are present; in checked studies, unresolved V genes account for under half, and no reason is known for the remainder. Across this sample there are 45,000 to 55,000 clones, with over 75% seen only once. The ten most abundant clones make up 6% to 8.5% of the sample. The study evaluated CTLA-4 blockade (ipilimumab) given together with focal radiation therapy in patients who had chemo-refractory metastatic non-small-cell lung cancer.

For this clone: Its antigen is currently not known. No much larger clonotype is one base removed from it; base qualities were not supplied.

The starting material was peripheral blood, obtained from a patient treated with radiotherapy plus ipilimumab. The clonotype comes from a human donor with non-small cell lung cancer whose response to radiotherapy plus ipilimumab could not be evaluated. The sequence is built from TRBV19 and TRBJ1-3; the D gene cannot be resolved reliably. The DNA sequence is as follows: TGTGCCAGTAGTACCCAGGCCGGAGGGCAAGGCTCTGGAAACACCATATATTTT. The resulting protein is CASSTQAGGQGSGNTIYF.